The source of this TCR beta chain is a study of response to subunit inactivated influenza vaccine. Overall study results and limits: With each seasonal influenza vaccination, the authors suggested, few new T cells are recruited.

Germline loops: CDR1 SGHTA, CDR2 FQGNSA. The CDR3 is 16 residues long. V was cut by 0 bases and J by 3 bases, with 11 bases left in between. Each CDR3 protein gets one entry after TCRdb re-called the RT-PCR reads with MiXCR. The table includes approximately 250,000 distinct CDR3 sequences, about 12% detected once. This clonotype has a handful of counts. The antigen is undetermined. The material was non-naive T cells sorted from PBMCs, obtained around 15 days before vaccination. This receptor was obtained from a middle-aged man who received an inactivated influenza vaccine. V usage is TRBV7-2 and J usage is TRBJ2-2, with a weak D call TRBD1 (6 bases). The CDR3 coding sequence is TGTGCCAGCAGCTTAGCGTGGCAGGGGTACACCGGGGAGCTGTTTTTT. It codes for CASSLAWQGYTGELFF. The full variable domain, completed using reference TRBV7-2 and TRBJ2-2, is GAGVSQSPSNKVTEKGKDVELRCDPISGHTALYWYRQSLGQGLEFLIYFQGNSAPDKSGLPSDRFSAERTGGSVSTLTIQRTQQEDSAVYLCASSLAWQGYTGELFFGEGSRLTVL.